The 24 T cell receptor beta chains listed next were all sequenced from one sample in a study of beta chain features in type 1 diabetes (dated by TCRdb to the late 2010s). Libraries were constructed by the immunoSEQ multiplex PCR assay. The High Capacity cDNA Reverse Transcription Kit was used to reverse transcribe all of the isolated RNA, meaning that expressed TCRB transcripts were what got sequenced. TCRdb stores this immuneACCESS table with in-frame sequences only. Part of the clones is absent; in the studies checked, under half of the shortfall reflects unresolved V genes, and no reason is known for the rest. This sample gives 250,000 to 300,000 clones in total; roughly 8% of them show up just once. Roughly 1% of the sample is in the top ten clones. Sequenced material: central memory CD4+ T cells from blood. These receptors all stem from a young woman in good health.

This clone was found a few times. V usage is TRBV5-1 and J usage is TRBJ2-1; the match to TRBD2 covers 7 bases. V lost 7 bases, J lost 6 bases, and 10 bases stayed unmatched. The CDR3 totals 14 residues. The germline V gene encodes CDR1 SGHRS and CDR2 YFSETQ. The CDR3 sequence is CASEGLADCNEQFF. The CDR3 nucleotides read TGCGCCAGCGAGGGGCTAGCGGATTGCAATGAGCAGTTCTTC.

In its sample, this clone was seen a few times. The V and J genes are TRBV21-1 and TRBJ1-1. TRBV21-1 is a known pseudogene. There are 15 residues in the CDR3. CDR3 loop: CASSPHSEMNTEAFF. CDR3 DNA sequence: TGTGCCAGCAGCCCTCACAGCGAAATGAACACTGAAGCTTTCTTT.

CDR3 bases: TGTGCCAGCAGCTTATTTGGCCGACAGGACACTGAAGCTTTCTTT. It translates to CASSLFGRQDTEAFF. The rearrangement links TRBV11-3 to TRBJ1-1, with D possibly matching TRBD1 (6 bases). V was shortened by 2 bases and J by 3 bases, with 13 bases between the two germline ends. This CDR3 is built from 15 residues. Germline V gene data show CDR1 as SGHNT and CDR2 as YENEEA. The full variable domain, in which reference TRBV11-3 and TRBJ1-1 provide the parts outside the CDR3, is EAGVVQSPRYKIIEKKQPVAFWCNPISGHNTLYWYLQNLGQGPELLIRYENEEAVDDSQLPKDRFSAERLKGVDSTLKIQPAELGDSAVYLCASSLFGRQDTEAFFGQGTRLTVV.

This clone appeared once. The chain recombines TRBV4-3 with TRBJ2-6, with D hard to call. The CDR3 covers 15 residues. Per germline, CDR1 LGHNA and CDR2 YSLEER. V lost 2 bases and J lost 2, with 7 bases in between. The CDR3 spells CASSQILAGANVLTF. The CDR3 nucleotides are TGCGCCAGCAGCCAAATACTGGCTGGGGCCAACGTCCTGACTTTC.

This clone appeared a few times. The chain uses TRBV28 and TRBJ1-2; D may be TRBD1 (5 bases). V was cut by 6 bases and J by 8 bases, with 13 bases left in between. The germline CDR1 and CDR2 sequences are MDHEN and SYDVKM. This CDR3 comprises 12 residues. The CDR3 here is CASSQGVRGYTF. The DNA for the CDR3 is TGTGCCAGCAGCCAGGGAGTGAGAGGCTACACCTTC.

The gene calls are TRBV7-9 and TRBJ2-1; 10 nucleotides line up with TRBD1. With 4 bases clipped from V and 7 bases from J, the junction kept 7 bases outside the gene matches. Germline CDR1 SEHNR, CDR2 FQNEAQ (reference sequence). The CDR3 sequence is 15 residues long. The CDR3 region is CASSSTGGWNNEQFF. CDR3 nucleotide sequence: TGTGCCAGCAGCTCGACAGGGGGCTGGAATAATGAGCAGTTCTTC.

The V and J genes are TRBV6-5 and TRBJ2-1; 14 nucleotides agree with TRBD2. J lost 7 bases, V lost 6 bases, and 5 bases had no gene match. The germline V gene has CDR1 MNHEY and CDR2 SVGAGI. This CDR3 is 15 amino acids long. The CDR3 sequence: CASRPGTSGRNEQFF. CDR3 in DNA: TGTGCCAGCAGACCCGGGACTAGCGGGAGAAATGAGCAGTTCTTC.

This clone was counted only a few times. The CDR3 is CASNHAGDRAYEQYV. DNA for the CDR3: TGTGCCAGCAACCACGCAGGGGACAGAGCATACGAGCAGTACGTC. The J gene is TRBJ2-7, the V gene TRBV21-1; no check of the table's D call, TRBD1, against the DNA was made. TRBV21-1 is designated a pseudogene. The CDR3 spans 15 residues.

A few counts support this clone. V gene TRBV9 combines with J gene TRBJ2-3; either TRBD1 or TRBD2 may supply D (5 bases each). The CDR3 is 14 amino acids. CDR1 and CDR2 from the germline V gene are SGDLS and YYNGEE. V gave up 4 bases and J gave up 2 bases, with 11 bases separating them. The CDR3 DNA reads as TGTGCCAGCAGCCCGGGACCCATCACAGATACGCAGTATTTT. Encoded protein: CASSPGPITDTQYF.

The count of this clone is one. The chain has TRBV9 and TRBJ2-2, with D hard to call. Between the trimmed V and J ends, which lost 0 bases and 6 bases, there was a span of 9 bases. The germline V gene encodes CDR1 SGDLS and CDR2 YYNGEE. CDR3 length: 14 residues. The CDR3 DNA reads TGTGCCAGCAGCGTAGAGGGATGGTCCGGGGAGCTGTTTTTT. It is translated as CASSVEGWSGELFF.

As concerns this clone: This sample also contains other DNA sequences that code for the same CDR3. The genes are TRBV5-1 and TRBJ2-1, with 9 bases fitting TRBD1. V shed 5 bases, J shed 6 bases, and the junction held 3 bases outside the gene matches. Germline V gives CDR1 SGHRS, CDR2 YFSETQ. This CDR3 is built from 13 residues. CDR3 protein: CASRSTGGNEQFF. The CDR3 DNA reads TGCGCCAGCAGATCGACAGGGGGCAATGAGCAGTTCTTC.

This clone was detected many times. This sequence joins TRBV18 and TRBJ2-7; weak D call: TRBD1 (6 bases). The CDR3 length is 13 residues. Germline V CDR1 and CDR2: KGHSH, LQKENI. V dropped 8 bases and J dropped 4 bases, with 15 bases sitting between them. Here the CDR3 DNA reads TGTGCCAGCGCTGGGGGCCTACCATACGAGCAGTACGTC. Amino acid sequence: CASAGGLPYEQYV.

In its sample, this clone was seen many times. Other DNA sequences in the same sample also yield this CDR3. The rearrangement uses TRBV7-3 and TRBJ2-6; tentatively, D is TRBD2 (5 bases). Germline V gene lookup returns CDR1 SGHTA and CDR2 FQGTGA. Trimming left V 6 bases short and J 0 bases short, with 6 bases between. This CDR3 is built from 14 residues. CDR3 in amino acids: CASSRGSGANVLTF. In nucleotides, the CDR3 is TGTGCCAGCAGTCGGGGCTCTGGGGCCAACGTCCTGACTTTC.

This rearrangement joins TRBV18 to TRBJ2-5, with a weak D call TRBD1 (5 bases). This CDR3 region has 12 residues. Trimming pared 4 bases from V and 4 bases from J, leaving 7 bases between. CDR1 and CDR2 (germline): KGHSH, LQKENI. The CDR3 spells CASSLQGETQYF. CDR3 in DNA: TGTGCCAGCTCACTCCAGGGAGAGACCCAGTACTTC.

CDR3 sequence: CASSTRLGRGQETQYF. For the CDR3, the DNA is TGTGCCAGCAGCACCCGTTTGGGCAGGGGCCAAGAGACCCAGTACTTC. The chain joins TRBV5-4 to TRBJ2-5; D possibly corresponds to TRBD1 (6 bases). Germline V gene lookup returns CDR1 SGHNT and CDR2 YYREEE (reference sequence). Trimming pared 4 bases from V and 1 base from J, leaving 17 bases between. The CDR3 runs to 16 residues.

The chain joins TRBV27 to TRBJ1-6; D possibly corresponds to TRBD1 (6 bases). CDR1 and CDR2 (germline): MNHEY, SMNVEV (reference sequence). CDR3 length: 13 residues. Trimming cost V 5 bases and J 8 bases, with 10 bases left between them. The DNA of the CDR3 is TGTGCCAGCAGTCTATGGACAGATTCACCCCTCCACTTT. Translated, it gives CASSLWTDSPLHF.

This clone was picked up a small number of times. V usage is TRBV28 and J usage is TRBJ2-7, with TRBD2 as a possible D gene (5 bases). This CDR3 has 13 amino acids. Germline V gives CDR1 MDHEN, CDR2 SYDVKM. Deletions cut 3 bases from V and 13 bases from J, with 19 bases between. The CDR3 DNA sequence: TGTGCCAGCAGTTTTGGACTCGGACTCCCCATATACTTC. Its translation is CASSFGLGLPIYF.

The chain employs TRBV5-4 and TRBJ2-4; a weak D match, TRBD1 (6 bases). This CDR3 comprises 15 residues. The germline V gene has CDR1 SGHNT and CDR2 YYREEE (reference sequence). Trimming took off 4 bases at V and 5 bases at J, with 16 bases between the two ends. This CDR3 reads CASSPQQGRENIQYF. The CDR3 region has the DNA TGTGCCAGCAGCCCGCAACAGGGAAGGGAAAACATTCAGTACTTC.

This clone was seen a few times. The chain couples TRBV29-1 to TRBJ2-4, with TRBD2 as a possible D gene (6 bases). Germline V gives CDR1 SQVTM, CDR2 ANQGSEA. CDR3 size: 14 residues. V was cut by 7 bases and J by 3 bases, with 16 bases left in between. The CDR3 nucleotides are TGCAGCGCCTCCGCGGGACCGAACAAAAACATTCAGTACTTC. It is translated as CSASAGPNKNIQYF.

This clone was picked up many times. Other nucleotide sequences in the sample specify the same CDR3. The CDR3 region is CASSLSGQETQYF. In DNA form, the CDR3 reads TGCGCCAGCAGCTTGAGCGGTCAAGAGACCCAGTACTTC. The gene calls are TRBV5-1 and TRBJ2-5; possibly TRBD2 for D (5 bases). The germline V and J ends were trimmed by 1 base and 2 bases, with 6 bases remaining between them. CDR1 is SGHRS, CDR2 YFSETQ, per germline. The CDR3 loop spans 13 amino acids.

This clone was seen ten or more times. V is TRBV4-2 and J is TRBJ2-2; TRBD2 matches 13 bases. Trimming cost V 8 bases and J 4 bases; bases outside gene matches: 4. Looked up from germline, CDR1 is LGHNA and CDR2 is YNFKEQ. The CDR3 spans 15 residues. The CDR3 sequence: CASRGTSGATGELFF. The DNA of the CDR3 is TGTGCCAGCCGGGGGACTAGCGGGGCCACCGGGGAGCTGTTTTTT.

Worth noting for this clone: The same CDR3 arises from other DNA sequences in this sample as well. The chain is built from TRBV5-1 and TRBJ1-4; 7 bases are a match to TRBD1. V lost 4 bases, J lost 4 bases, and 4 bases stayed unmatched. This CDR3 region has 14 residues. Germline lookup yields CDR1 SGHRS and CDR2 YFSETQ. The CDR3 DNA follows: TGCGCCAGCAGCCCGGGACAGATTAATGAAAAACTGTTTTTT. This sequence encodes CASSPGQINEKLFF. The full variable domain, completed using reference TRBV5-1 and TRBJ1-4, is KAGVTQTPRYLIKTRGQQVTLSCSPISGHRSVSWYQQTPGQGLQFLFEYFSETQRNKGNFPGRFSGRQFSNSRSEMNVSTLELGDSALYLCASSPGQINEKLFFGSGTQLSVL.

This clone was picked up many times. The chain is built from TRBV4-1 and TRBJ2-3; D perhaps matches TRBD2 (5 bases). CDR3 length equals 14 residues. CDR1 MGHRA and CDR2 YSYEKL come from the germline V gene. V was trimmed by 6 bases and J by 5 bases, leaving 15 bases between them. Written as DNA, the CDR3 is TGCGCCAGCAGATCCCCGGGGTGGGGAGATACGCAGTATTTT. Translation: CASRSPGWGDTQYF.

This clone showed up many times. This chain joins TRBV4-1 and TRBJ2-3; D perhaps matches TRBD2 (6 bases). Trimming cost V 3 bases and J 4 bases, with 14 bases left between them. Germline assignment: CDR1 MGHRA and CDR2 YSYEKL. CDR3 length: 15 residues. The CDR3 here is CASSHAGKGPDTQYF. In nucleotides, the CDR3 is TGCGCCAGCAGCCACGCGGGGAAGGGGCCAGATACGCAGTATTTT.